This is a list of T cell receptor beta chains from one sample in a study of shared clonotypes between healthy human individuals. Libraries were prepared by immunoSEQ multiplex PCR; TCRdb keeps only in-frame clonotypes and omits some of them. The sample holds over 2 million clones, 95% seen once. Material: naive CD4+ T cells sorted from blood. Source of these receptors: a man aged 18 to 29 in good health. Both conserved end residues are part of each CDR3. The D gene is left open where the match is weak. Rows may omit the clone size; those that give it use once, few, many or a size class.

DNA	CDR3	V	D	size	J	length
TGCGCCAGCAGTGAGTTGAACACCGGGGAGCTGTTTTTT	CASSELNTGELFF	TRBV10-2	.	many	TRBJ2-2	13
TGTGCCAGCAGCGGGGGTAGCACTAATGAAAAACTGTTTTTT	CASSGGSTNEKLFF	TRBV6-6	.	.	TRBJ1-4	14
TGCGCCAGCAGCCAAGATTCCTCTGGAAACACCATATATTTT	CASSQDSSGNTIYF	TRBV4-3	.	.	TRBJ1-3	14
TGTGCCAGTTCTGCAGGGGGCGGACGCGAAAAACTGTTTTTT	CASSAGGGREKLFF	TRBV19	TRBD1	.	TRBJ1-4	14
TGTGCCAGCAGTACGCCCCGGGAGGCCGGGACGAGGCAGTATTTT	CASSTPREAGTRQYF	TRBV5-4	TRBD2	once	TRBJ2-3	15
TGTGCCAGCAGCAAAGTAAGTAACAGGGGGGATAATAGCAATCAGCCCCAGCATTTT	CASSKVSNRGDNSNQPQHF	TRBV21-1	.	.	TRBJ1-5	19
TGTGCCAGCAGCAATAACAGGGAAACCTATGGCTACACCTTC	CASSNNRETYGYTF	TRBV11-2	.	.	TRBJ1-2	14
TGCAGCGTTGAAATTCAGGGGGCAGGGGCCAACGTCCTGACTTTC	CSVEIQGAGANVLTF	TRBV29-1	TRBD1	.	TRBJ2-6	15
TGTGCCAGCTCACCCAGGGGACTAGCGGGAGTCTCCTACAATGAGCAGTTCTTC	CASSPRGLAGVSYNEQFF	TRBV18	TRBD2	.	TRBJ2-1	18
TGCGCCAGCAGCTTGGTTCAGGGCGTCACCGGGGAGCTGTTTTTT	CASSLVQGVTGELFF	TRBV5-1	.	.	TRBJ2-2	15
TGCGCCAGCAGCTTGGGGGTGACTAGCGGGAGTCACAATGAGCAGTTCTTC	CASSLGVTSGSHNEQFF	TRBV5-1	TRBD2	.	TRBJ2-1	17
TGTGCCAGCAGCGTAACCGGGGCCAGCTACAATCAGCCCCAGCATTTT	CASSVTGASYNQPQHF	TRBV7-2	.	.	TRBJ1-5	16
TGCAGCGTGGGGGGGGAGACCCAGTACTTC	CSVGGETQYF	TRBV29-1	TRBD2	once	TRBJ2-5	10
TGTGCCAGCTCATCTCGACGGACCTCTAGCCATCAGCCCCAGCATTTT	CASSSRRTSSHQPQHF	TRBV18	.	.	TRBJ1-5	16
TGTGCCAGCAGCTCAAGAGGCGGTTTAACCGGGGAGCTGTTTTTT	CASSSRGGLTGELFF	TRBV9	.	.	TRBJ2-2	15
TGTGCCAGCAGATCGGACAGGGTGCACGAGCAGTACTTC	CASRSDRVHEQYF	TRBV6-6	TRBD1	.	TRBJ2-7	13
TGTGCCAGCAGCTTAGATCGCAGGAGACAGGGGGGGATTCATCAGCCCCAGCATTTT	CASSLDRRRQGGIHQPQHF	TRBV11-2	TRBD1	.	TRBJ1-5	19
TGTGCCTGGAGTACAGGGGGGGAGCTGGGGAAATACGAGCAGTACTTC	CAWSTGGELGKYEQYF	TRBV30	.	.	TRBJ2-7	16
TGTGCCAGTAGTAGGACAGGGGACCATGGCTACACCTTC	CASSRTGDHGYTF	TRBV19	TRBD1	.	TRBJ1-2	13
TGTGCTAGTGGTTTAACAGGGGGCGAATCACCCCTCCACTTT	CASGLTGGESPLHF	TRBV12-5	TRBD1	.	TRBJ1-6	14
TGCGCCAGCAGCCCACCGAAGGGCACTGAAGCTTTCTTT	CASSPPKGTEAFF	TRBV5-1	.	.	TRBJ1-1	13
TGTGCCAGCTCACCATTGGACGGCGGTAATTCACCCCTCCACTTT	CASSPLDGGNSPLHF	TRBV18	.	.	TRBJ1-6	15
TGTGCCAGCAGCGCGTTACAGGGGACCACTGAAGCTTTCTTT	CASSALQGTTEAFF	TRBV7-9	TRBD1	.	TRBJ1-1	14
TGCGCCAGCAGCCAGAACGGACAGGGCTTCTCTTCCGGTGGCTACACCTTC	CASSQNGQGFSSGGYTF	TRBV5-1	TRBD1	few	TRBJ1-2	17
TGTGCCAGCAGTTTCCGGACAGGGAGTAGCAATCAGCCCCAGCATTTT	CASSFRTGSSNQPQHF	TRBV27	TRBD1	.	TRBJ1-5	16
TGTGCCAGCAGCTTAGAGGACAGCGGAAATTCACCCCTCCACTTT	CASSLEDSGNSPLHF	TRBV11-2	.	.	TRBJ1-6	15
TGTGCCAGCAGACGCAGAAACAATGAGCAGTTCTTC	CASRRRNNEQFF	TRBV6-5	.	.	TRBJ2-1	12
TGTGCCAGCAGCGGGGCCTGGGGCGCAAAGGCCCAAAACGGCTACACCTTC	CASSGAWGAKAQNGYTF	TRBV9	.	once	TRBJ1-2	17
TGTGCCAGCAGCTCTCCAAACACCGGGGAGCTGTTTTTT	CASSSPNTGELFF	TRBV7-3	.	.	TRBJ2-2	13
TGCGCTAGCATCCGCGGCGGGGGATTTAGCAATCAGCCCCAGCATTTT	CASIRGGGFSNQPQHF	TRBV23-1	.	.	TRBJ1-5	16
TGTGCCAGCAGCAGAAGCGGGACAGGGGGAAGTCAGCCCCAGCATTTT	CASSRSGTGGSQPQHF	TRBV6-6	TRBD1	.	TRBJ1-5	16
TGTGCCACCAGCAGAGATAGGATGCAGACTGGCTACACCTTC	CATSRDRMQTGYTF	TRBV15	.	.	TRBJ1-2	14
TGTGCCAGCAGCCTCCGTGGGGGGCAAGGAGATACGCAGTATTTT	CASSLRGGQGDTQYF	TRBV6-5	.	once	TRBJ2-3	15
TGTGCCAGCAGTGAAGAGATCGGATCACCCCTCCACTTT	CASSEEIGSPLHF	TRBV2	.	few	TRBJ1-6	13
TGTGCCAGCAGCTATCCCCGGCGGTGGGGAGATACGCAGTATTTT	CASSYPRRWGDTQYF	TRBV7-2	.	.	TRBJ2-3	15
TGTGCCAGCAGTTTGGGGCGGGGGGCCTCCTACGAGCAGTACTTC	CASSLGRGASYEQYF	TRBV27	TRBD2	.	TRBJ2-7	15
TGTGCCAGCAGTGAATGGGGGGGAGGGGACACTGAAGCTTTCTTT	CASSEWGGGDTEAFF	TRBV25-1	.	.	TRBJ1-1	15
TGCGCCAGCAGCCTGACTAGCGGGATCGGGAATGAGCAGTTCTTC	CASSLTSGIGNEQFF	TRBV5-1	TRBD2	.	TRBJ2-1	15
TGTGCCACCAGCCCGCGGGGACCTACGGGAGATACGCAGTATTTT	CATSPRGPTGDTQYF	TRBV15	.	.	TRBJ2-3	15
TGTGCCAGCAGTTTTCAGGGGGCAACCGGACGAAGGGGTTCGACCGGGGAGCTGTTTTTT	CASSFQGATGRRGSTGELFF	TRBV27	TRBD1	.	TRBJ2-2	20
TGTGCCAGCTCACCTGGAGGCAATCAGCCCCAGCATTTT	CASSPGGNQPQHF	TRBV18	.	.	TRBJ1-5	13
TGCGCCAGCAGCCCCGGACAGGGCCAAGAGACCCAGTACTTC	CASSPGQGQETQYF	TRBV5-1	TRBD1	.	TRBJ2-5	14
TGCGCCAGCAGCTTGGCGTCAGGAGATTTCTACGAGCAGTACTTC	CASSLASGDFYEQYF	TRBV5-1	.	.	TRBJ2-7	15
TGCGCCAGCAGCTTAGGGGGGCATTACGAGCAGTACTTC	CASSLGGHYEQYF	TRBV5-1	.	.	TRBJ2-7	13